The entry that follows covers one T cell receptor beta chain sequence. Its target is not known. The data belong to a study of PD-1 blockade in classical Hodgkin lymphoma. The study, taken as a whole, reports: Initiation of nivolumab under 1 year after ASCT led to exclusion of patients. The repertoire differences lack a defined cause, possibly disease activity or prior therapy. Reported findings placed baseline TCR diversity lower in newly diagnosed patients (compared with healthy donors).

All patients relapsed after autologous stem cell transplantation, and brentuximab vedotin exposure varied. Reported best responses ranged across complete response, partial response or progressive disease. Here immunoSEQ multiplex PCR was the method, and the copy in TCRdb shows in-frame clones only, minus some. Here the sample spans 70,000 to 80,000 clones, roughly 91% being singletons. This CDR3 is built from 15 residues. With 7 bases removed from V and 4 bases from J, the gap between germline ends came to 19 bases. Germline assignment: CDR1 SNHLY and CDR2 FYNNEI. The source was peripheral blood mononuclear cells (PBMCs), collected at baseline. The TCR sequence derives from a human donor with classical Hodgkin lymphoma. The chain joins TRBV2 to TRBJ1-2; D possibly corresponds to TRBD1 (6 bases). CDR3 protein: CASTGGVARGYGYTF. The CDR3 coding sequence is TGTGCCAGCACTGGGGGCGTCGCAAGGGGCTATGGCTACACCTTC.